These T cell receptor beta chains were read from a single sample in a study of T cell responses to AZD1222 COVID-19 vaccine. The method was immunoSEQ multiplex PCR; TCRdb's version includes in-frame clones alone and lacks a portion of them. The sample yields about 200,000 clones, roughly 92% seen once. This specimen was peripheral blood, taken 28 days after the second AZD1222 dose. The receptors originated from an adult who received the AZD1222 COVID-19 vaccine. Each CDR3 is given with its conserved first and last residue. Each record gives: V gene, J gene, D gene, CDR3 protein. A D gene is named only where the DNA matches it firmly.

V: TRBV7-2
J: TRBJ2-5
D: NA
CDR3: CASSLVPVQETQYF

V: TRBV6-1
J: TRBJ1-2
D: NA
CDR3: CASSEAARANYGYTF

V: TRBV28
J: TRBJ1-4
D: NA
CDR3: CASGSRGRGTEKLFF

V: TRBV2
J: TRBJ2-7
D: TRBD1
CDR3: CASTIWTGGNEQYF

V: TRBV7-3
J: TRBJ1-1
D: NA
CDR3: CASSLSGGGLNTEAFF

V: TRBV11-2
J: TRBJ2-3
D: TRBD2
CDR3: CASRPLAGVSTDTQYF

V: TRBV4-1
J: TRBJ1-4
D: NA
CDR3: CASSQGYEPTNEKLFF

V: TRBV20-1
J: TRBJ1-6
D: NA
CDR3: CSVKFGSPLHF

V: TRBV28
J: TRBJ1-2
D: NA
CDR3: CASSLSAGDYGYTF

V: TRBV2
J: TRBJ1-2
D: NA
CDR3: CASSQGFGYTF

V: TRBV3-1/TRBV3-2
J: TRBJ1-1
D: NA
CDR3: CASTDTPNTEAFF

V: TRBV28
J: TRBJ1-3
D: NA
CDR3: CASSLPSSGNTIYF

V: TRBV7-9
J: TRBJ1-5
D: NA
CDR3: CASSLQGNQPQHF

V: TRBV9
J: TRBJ1-4
D: NA
CDR3: CASSPGGSNEKLFF

V: TRBV18
J: TRBJ1-5
D: NA
CDR3: CASSPLNSQSHQPQHF

V: TRBV28
J: TRBJ1-5
D: TRBD1
CDR3: CASADRGPGNQPQHF

V: TRBV21-1
J: TRBJ1-4
D: NA
CDR3: CAQRSGGGNEKLFF

V: TRBV9
J: TRBJ2-3
D: TRBD2
CDR3: CASSGGGSTDTQYF

V: TRBV2
J: TRBJ2-7
D: TRBD1
CDR3: CASSESDRASYF